This TCR beta chain was obtained from a study of cytomegalovirus exposure and HLA in healthy donors. Overall study context: The Caucasian-associated ancestry cluster held around four fifths of around 380 genotyped donors. Findings and limits, study-wide: The authors judged a highly shared variant cluster likely a sequencing artifact. Presence/absence analyses assumed roughly uniform sequencing depth across donors, which may not hold.

CDR1 is SGDLS, CDR2 YYNGEE, per germline. The CDR3 spans 16 residues. Trimming shortened V by 4 bases and J by 4 bases, and 18 bases separated the two germline ends. These donors, healthy bone marrow donors, were studied. This clone has a handful of counts. What it recognizes is unknown. Use of 60 Vbeta and 13 Jbeta primers characterized the PCR. Sequencing used immunoSEQ multiplex PCR; TCRdb keeps in-frame clones, though not all of them. Among 180,000 or so clones listed, about four fifths were seen once. The V and J genes are TRBV9 and TRBJ2-1; perhaps TRBD1 as D (6 bases). This receptor was taken from a female donor in good health and CMV-seronegative. The sequencing input was PBMCs. The CDR3 DNA reads as TGTGCCAGCAGCCTACGGACAGCTGCTTTTTACAATGAGCAGTTCTTC. Translation: CASSLRTAAFYNEQFF. Based on the CDR3 plus reference TRBV9 and TRBJ2-1, the full variable domain is DSGVTQTPKHLITATGQRVTLRCSPRSGDLSVYWYQQSLDQGLQFLIQYYNGEERAKGNILERFSAQQFPDLHSELNLSSLELGDSALYFCASSLRTAAFYNEQFFGPGTRLTVL.